The T cell receptor (beta chain) under discussion was sequenced for a study of PD-1 blockade in classical Hodgkin lymphoma. Notes on the study in general: Complete responders entered with baseline diversity on par with newly diagnosed patients, the results showed.

Clones were sequenced by immunoSEQ multiplex PCR, and TCRdb holds only the in-frame ones, with some missing. The data contain 66,000 or so clones, 70% to 75% of them singletons. Every one of the patients relapsed after autologous stem cell transplantation (brentuximab vedotin exposure was variable). As concerns this clone: What it binds is unknown.

V lost 7 bases to trimming and J lost 2 bases; unmatched junction nucleotides: 6. The CDR3 extends over 15 amino acids. Germline lookup yields CDR1 SGHVS and CDR2 FNYEAQ. This chain links TRBV7-6 with TRBJ1-4; TRBD1 agrees at 8 bases. Specimen: peripheral blood mononuclear cells (PBMCs), collected before the second cycle of nivolumab. The sequence derives from a human donor with classical Hodgkin lymphoma. The CDR3 sequence is CASTQGAETNEKLFF. In nucleotides, the CDR3 is TGTGCCAGCACCCAGGGGGCAGAGACTAATGAAAAACTGTTTTTT.